The 15 T cell receptor beta chains in this list originate from one sample, sequenced in a study of cytomegalovirus exposure and HLA in healthy donors. 60 Vbeta and 13 Jbeta primers were used in PCR. Sequencing used immunoSEQ multiplex PCR; TCRdb keeps in-frame clones, though not all of them. Among more than 110,000 clones listed, approximately 70% were seen once. The sample comprised PBMCs. The origin of the receptors is a woman in her thirties or forties in good health and CMV-seronegative.

CDR3 in amino acids: CASSMTGNNQPQHF. The CDR3 DNA reads as TGTGCCAGTAGTATGACAGGGAATAATCAGCCCCAGCATTTT. This chain joins TRBV19 and TRBJ1-5, with 7 nucleotides matching TRBD1. With V trimmed by 3 bases and J by 4 bases, 3 bases remained unmatched. The length of the CDR3 is 14 residues. Germline CDR1 and CDR2: LNHDA and SQIVND (reference sequence).

This clone appeared once. The chain carries TRBV7-9 and TRBJ2-1, with a possible D match to TRBD2 (7 bases). Trimming took 1 base from V and 8 from J, leaving 15 bases between them. Germline values: CDR1 SEHNR, CDR2 FQNEAQ (reference sequence). The CDR3 covers 15 residues. This chain's CDR3 is CASSLDRGATYEQFF. The CDR3 nucleotides are TGTGCCAGCAGCTTAGATCGGGGGGCAACCTATGAGCAGTTCTTC.

The rearrangement uses TRBV5-6 and TRBJ1-6, with TRBD1 matching 9 bases. The V and J ends lost 2 bases and 9 bases, in that order; junction bases with no gene match: 6. Germline loops: CDR1 SGHDT, CDR2 YYEEEE. The CDR3 consists of 15 residues. The CDR3 sequence is CASSFGTGLGSPLHF. Here the CDR3 DNA reads TGTGCCAGCAGCTTCGGGACAGGGCTGGGTTCACCCCTCCACTTT.

This chain uses TRBV5-4 with TRBJ1-1, with a weak D call TRBD1 (6 bases). V shed 4 bases and J shed 1 base, with 8 bases lying between them. CDR1 is SGHNT and CDR2 is YYREEE in the germline V gene (reference sequence). The CDR3 has 13 amino acids. The CDR3 DNA reads TGTGCCAGCAGCGGGACAACGAACACTGAAGCTTTCTTT. It translates to CASSGTTNTEAFF.

The V gene is TRBV5-1, the J gene TRBJ1-2; the D is unclear. The CDR3 length is 15 residues. V was cut by 0 bases and J by 4 bases, with 13 bases left in between. From germline, CDR1 is SGHRS and CDR2 YFSETQ. The CDR3 DNA sequence: TGCGCCAGCAGCTTGGCAGTCGGGGAGGGCTATGGCTACACCTTC. This codes for CASSLAVGEGYGYTF.

This clone was counted once. The chain links TRBV7-3 to TRBJ1-1; D ambiguous. The CDR3 totals 13 residues. CDR1 SGHTA and CDR2 FQGTGA come from the germline V gene. Trimming pared 5 bases from V and 2 bases from J, leaving 9 bases between. In DNA form, the CDR3 reads TGTGCCAGCAGCCAAGCAATTAACACTGAAGCTTTCTTT. It yields the protein CASSQAINTEAFF.

This clone was detected once. One junction end does not reproduce the germline sequence, and a read error may be involved. The V gene is TRBV7-9, the J gene TRBJ1-6; TRBD1 agrees at 8 bases. Germline V gene sequence: CDR1 SEHNR, CDR2 FQNEAQ (reference sequence). The CDR3 is made up of 14 amino acids. CDR3 bases: TGTTCCAGCAGCCTTGGACAGGGCTTTTCACCCCTCCACTTT. Translating gives CSSSLGQGFSPLHF. Supplemented by reference TRBV7-9 and TRBJ1-6, the full variable domain reads DTGVSQNPRHKITKRGQNVTFRCDPISEHNRLYWYRQTLGQGPEFLTYFQNEAQLEKSRLLSDRFSAERPKGSFSTLEIQRTEQGDSAMYLCSSSLGQGFSPLHFGNGTRLTVT.

The V and J genes are TRBV9 and TRBJ1-1, with TRBD1 matching over 7 bases. V gave up 3 bases and J gave up 4 bases; unmatched junction bases: 9. The germline V gene has CDR1 SGDLS and CDR2 YYNGEE. The CDR3 sequence is 15 residues long. The CDR3: CASSALTGDGTEAFF. The CDR3 DNA sequence: TGTGCCAGCAGCGCCCTAACAGGGGATGGCACTGAAGCTTTCTTT.

The chain links TRBV28 to TRBJ2-3, with a weak D call TRBD2 (6 bases). This CDR3 is 14 amino acids long. The ends were cut back, 3 bases at V and 4 bases at J, with 11 bases in the middle. CDR1 is MDHEN and CDR2 is SYDVKM in the germline V gene. DNA of the CDR3: TGTGCCAGCAGTTTGGGGGGAGAGCCAGATACGCAGTATTTT. It yields the protein CASSLGGEPDTQYF.

This clone was seen a single time. The chain uses TRBV7-3 and TRBJ1-3; D perhaps matches TRBD1 (6 bases). The V end was cut by 0 bases, the J end by 2 bases, with 8 bases between. The germline V gene encodes CDR1 SGHTA and CDR2 FQGTGA. The CDR3 contains 15 residues. CDR3 DNA: TGTGCCAGCAGCTTAACAGCAGGGGCTGGAAACACCATATATTTT. Protein product: CASSLTAGAGNTIYF.

The genes are TRBV6-1 and TRBJ2-1; weak D call: TRBD2 (6 bases). Looked up from germline, CDR1 is MNHNS and CDR2 is SASEGT. The CDR3 loop spans 15 amino acids. V shed 3 bases and J shed 2 bases, with 11 bases lying between them. Here the CDR3 DNA reads TGTGCCAGCAGTGAGGCGGGGAGACCCTACAATGAGCAGTTCTTC. Translation gives CASSEAGRPYNEQFF.

The chain joins TRBV15 to TRBJ1-1, with 9 bases matching TRBD1. V gave up 3 bases and J gave up 10 bases; unmatched junction bases: 18. The CDR3 is 17 residues long. The germline V gene has CDR1 LNHNV and CDR2 YYDKDF (reference sequence). CDR3 sequence (DNA): TGTGCCACCAGCAGGGGGGGCTCACCACAGGGGGCGCAGGGAGCTTTCTTT. It yields the protein CATSRGGSPQGAQGAFF.

This chain connects TRBV6-5 to TRBJ2-4; TRBD2 agrees at 7 bases. CDR1 is MNHEY and CDR2 is SVGAGI in the germline V gene. This CDR3 is built from 14 residues. V gave up 2 bases and J gave up 5 bases; unmatched junction bases: 3. The CDR3 region is CASSYGGGENIQYF. The CDR3 nucleotides are TGTGCCAGCAGTTACGGCGGGGGAGAAAACATTCAGTACTTC.

The genes are TRBV4-3 and TRBJ1-6; no reliable D call. The CDR3 runs 16 residues. Germline V gives CDR1 LGHNA, CDR2 YSLEER. Trimming removed 0 bases at V and 6 bases at J, with 12 bases between. The CDR3 protein is CASSQEGYRGNSPLHF. The CDR3 DNA reads TGCGCCAGCAGCCAAGAGGGGTACCGGGGTAATTCACCCCTCCACTTT.

The V call is TRBV4-1, the J call TRBJ1-1; TRBD1 is a possible D gene (5 bases). Deletions cut 0 bases from V and 10 bases from J, with 15 bases between. The germline V gene has CDR1 MGHRA and CDR2 YSYEKL. The CDR3 is 14 residues long. The CDR3 nucleotides are TGCGCCAGCAGCCAAGAGGGTCGACAGTGGGGAGCTTTCTTT. The encoded protein is CASSQEGRQWGAFF.